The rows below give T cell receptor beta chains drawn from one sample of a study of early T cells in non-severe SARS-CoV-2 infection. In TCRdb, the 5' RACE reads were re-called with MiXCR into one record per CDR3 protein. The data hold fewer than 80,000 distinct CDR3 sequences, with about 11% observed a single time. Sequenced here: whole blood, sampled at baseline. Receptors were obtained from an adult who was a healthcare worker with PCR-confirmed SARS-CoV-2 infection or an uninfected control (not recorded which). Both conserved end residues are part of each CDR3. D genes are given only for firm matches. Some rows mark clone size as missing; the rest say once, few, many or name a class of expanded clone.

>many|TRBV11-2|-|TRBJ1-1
CASSLATIEAFF
TGTGCCAGCAGCTTAGCCACCATTGAAGCTTTCTTT
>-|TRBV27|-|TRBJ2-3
CASSLMGVGSTDTQYF
TGTGCCAGCAGCCTAATGGGGGTCGGAAGCACAGATACGCAGTATTTT
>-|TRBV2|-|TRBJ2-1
CASSGGGPYNEQFF
TGTGCCAGCTCTGGGGGGGGCCCCTACAATGAGCAGTTCTTC
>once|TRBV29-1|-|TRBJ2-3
CSALGVRGDTQYF
TGCAGCGCCCTCGGGGTGAGGGGAGATACGCAGTATTTT
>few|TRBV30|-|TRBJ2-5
CAWSKLGPGETQYF
TGTGCCTGGAGTAAACTAGGACCAGGGGAGACCCAGTACTTC
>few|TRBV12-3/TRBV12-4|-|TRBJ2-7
CASSRGRAYEQYF
TGTGCCAGCAGCCGGGGGCGAGCCTACGAGCAGTACTTC
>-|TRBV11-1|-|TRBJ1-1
CASSQATGATTEAFF
TGTGCCAGCAGCCAAGCGACGGGGGCGACCACTGAAGCTTTCTTT
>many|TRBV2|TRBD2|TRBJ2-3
CASSVYSGGTDTQYF
TGTGCCAGCAGTGTATATAGCGGGGGAACAGATACGCAGTATTTT
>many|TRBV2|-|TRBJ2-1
CASALHNEQFF
TGTGCCAGCGCCCTCCACAATGAGCAGTTCTTC
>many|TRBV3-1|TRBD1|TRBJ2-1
CASSQGTAQEQFF
TGTGCCAGCAGCCAGGGGACAGCCCAGGAGCAGTTCTTC
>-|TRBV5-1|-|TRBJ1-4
CASSLGITNEKLFF
TGCGCCAGCAGCTTGGGGATAACTAATGAAAAACTGTTTTTT
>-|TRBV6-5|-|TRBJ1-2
CASSYSVGLNGYTF
TGTGCCAGCAGTTACTCCGTGGGGCTTAATGGCTACACCTTC
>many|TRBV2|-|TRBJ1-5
CASSDLGRDQPQHF
TGTGCCAGCAGTGATTTGGGCCGGGACCAGCCCCAGCATTTT
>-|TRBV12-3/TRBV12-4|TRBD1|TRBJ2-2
CASRSTGGKDTGELFF
TGTGCCAGCAGATCGACAGGGGGCAAGGACACCGGGGAGCTGTTTTTT
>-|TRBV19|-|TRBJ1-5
CASSTVRGPNQPQHF
TGTGCCAGTAGTACCGTCCGCGGCCCAAATCAGCCCCAGCATTTT
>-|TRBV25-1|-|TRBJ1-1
CASSALTEAFF
TGTGCCAGCAGTGCCCTCACTGAAGCTTTCTTT
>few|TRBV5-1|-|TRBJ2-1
CASSLEDNEQFF
TGCGCCAGCAGCTTGGAAGACAATGAGCAGTTCTTC
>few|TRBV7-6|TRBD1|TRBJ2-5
CASSLGTGLETQYF
TGTGCCAGCAGCCTAGGGACAGGGTTAGAGACCCAGTACTTC
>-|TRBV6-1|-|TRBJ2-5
CASSASEGGETQYF
TGTGCCAGCAGTGCTAGCGAGGGAGGAGAGACCCAGTACTTC
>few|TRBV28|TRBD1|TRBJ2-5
CASFGTGKGQYF
TGTGCCAGTTTCGGGACAGGAAAGGGCCAGTACTTC
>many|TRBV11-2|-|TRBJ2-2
CASSLDRATGELFF
TGTGCCAGCAGCTTAGACAGGGCCACCGGGGAGCTGTTTTTT
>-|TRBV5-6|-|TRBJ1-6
CASSLLRGNSPLHF
TGTGCCAGCAGCTTGTTACGAGGGAATTCACCCCTCCACTTT
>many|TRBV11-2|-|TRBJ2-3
CASSLVSGFGTDTQYF
TGTGCCAGCAGCTTAGTATCAGGGTTTGGCACAGATACGCAGTATTTT
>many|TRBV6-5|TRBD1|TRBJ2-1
CASSYSRGNEQFF
TGTGCCAGCAGTTACTCCAGGGGGAATGAGCAGTTCTTC
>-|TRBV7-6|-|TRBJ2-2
CVSGPLNTGELFF
TGTGTCAGCGGACCTCTCAACACCGGGGAGCTGTTTTTT
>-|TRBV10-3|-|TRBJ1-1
CVIRAANTEAFF
TGTGTCATCAGGGCGGCGAACACTGAAGCTTTCTTT
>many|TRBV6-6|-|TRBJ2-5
CASSSHDRETQYF
TGTGCCAGCAGTAGCCACGACCGAGAGACCCAGTACTTC
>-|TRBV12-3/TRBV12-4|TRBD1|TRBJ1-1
CASSQRGQYTEAFF
TGTGCCAGCAGCCAAAGGGGGCAGTACACTGAAGCTTTCTTT
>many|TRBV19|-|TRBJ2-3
CASRDGTSTDTQYF
TGTGCCAGTAGGGACGGGACAAGCACAGATACGCAGTATTTT
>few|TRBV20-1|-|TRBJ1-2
CSASQGDYGYTF
TGCAGTGCTTCTCAGGGAGACTATGGCTACACCTTC
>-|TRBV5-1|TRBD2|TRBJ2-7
CASSLTTSGGSHEQYF
TGCGCCAGCAGCTTAACTACTAGCGGGGGATCCCACGAGCAGTACTTC
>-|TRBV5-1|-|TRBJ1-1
CASSFEGFTEAFF
TGCGCCAGCAGCTTTGAAGGGTTCACTGAAGCTTTCTTT
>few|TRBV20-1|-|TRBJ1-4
CSAPLSPGRRGTNEKLFF
TGCAGTGCTCCTCTCAGTCCGGGTCGCCGCGGCACTAATGAAAAACTGTTTTTT
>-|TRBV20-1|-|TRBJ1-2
CSARTDPSYGYTF
TGCAGTGCTAGAACGGACCCCAGTTATGGCTACACCTTC
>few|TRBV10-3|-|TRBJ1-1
CAISERQGAMNTEAFF
TGTGCCATCAGTGAGCGCCAGGGAGCAATGAACACTGAAGCTTTCTTT
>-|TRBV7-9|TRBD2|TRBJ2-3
CASSATSGGPTDTQYF
TGTGCCAGCAGCGCAACTAGCGGGGGGCCCACAGATACGCAGTATTTT
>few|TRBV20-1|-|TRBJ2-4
CSARGSGVEDIQYF
TGCAGTGCTAGAGGCTCGGGGGTTGAGGACATTCAGTACTTC
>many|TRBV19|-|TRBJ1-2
CASREGVGYTF
TGTGCCAGTAGGGAAGGGGTCGGCTACACCTTC
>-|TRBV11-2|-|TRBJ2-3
CASSLGGVAGPSTDTQYF
TGTGCCAGCAGCTTAGGAGGAGTGGCAGGACCGAGCACAGATACGCAGTATTTT
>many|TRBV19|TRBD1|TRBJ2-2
CASQTPGQGDTGELFF
TGTGCCAGCCAAACCCCGGGACAGGGGGACACCGGGGAGCTGTTTTTT
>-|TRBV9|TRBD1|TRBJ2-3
CASSADRVRSDTQYF
TGTGCCAGCAGCGCCGACAGGGTCCGCTCAGATACGCAGTATTTT
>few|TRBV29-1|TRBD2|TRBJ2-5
CSATSGGAEETQYF
TGCAGCGCTACTAGCGGGGGGGCGGAGGAGACCCAGTACTTC
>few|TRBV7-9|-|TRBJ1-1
CASSPVGENTEAFF
TGTGCCAGCAGCCCAGTAGGGGAAAACACTGAAGCTTTCTTT
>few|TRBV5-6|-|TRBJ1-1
CASSPLGGQAFF
TGTGCCAGCAGCCCACTGGGGGGGCAAGCTTTCTTT
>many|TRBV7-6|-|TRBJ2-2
CASSLQARGGTGELFF
TGTGCCAGCAGCTTACAGGCGAGGGGCGGGACCGGGGAGCTGTTTTTT
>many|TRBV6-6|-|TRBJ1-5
CASRDLDGRVGNQPQHF
TGTGCCAGCAGGGACCTGGACGGACGTGTTGGCAATCAGCCCCAGCATTTT
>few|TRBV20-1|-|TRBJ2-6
CSARNSGPLGANVLTF
TGCAGTGCTAGAAATTCTGGGCCATTGGGGGCCAACGTCCTGACTTTC
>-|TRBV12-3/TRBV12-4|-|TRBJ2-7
CASSSPYEQYF
TGTGCCAGCAGTTCCCCCTACGAGCAGTACTTC
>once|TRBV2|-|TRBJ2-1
CASRPGPLAGNEQFF
TGTGCCAGCAGGCCGGGACCTCTGGCGGGGAATGAGCAGTTCTTC
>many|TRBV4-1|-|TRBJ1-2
CASSTSVGNAVYGYTF
TGCGCCAGCAGCACCTCGGTAGGAAACGCAGTCTATGGCTACACCTTC
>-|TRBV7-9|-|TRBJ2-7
CASSVTPWYEQYF
TGTGCCAGCAGCGTGACACCCTGGTACGAGCAGTACTTC
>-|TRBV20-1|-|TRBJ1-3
CSARVNAGNTIYF
TGCAGTGCTAGAGTTAACGCTGGAAACACCATATATTTT
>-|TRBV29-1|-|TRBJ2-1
CSVEEYGDNEQFF
TGCAGCGTTGAAGAGTACGGCGACAATGAGCAGTTCTTC
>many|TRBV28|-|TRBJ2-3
CASSRPSTDTQYF
TGTGCCAGCAGTAGGCCCTCCACAGATACGCAGTATTTT